A selection of T cell receptor beta chains follows, all from one sample in a study of cytomegalovirus exposure and HLA in healthy donors. The protocol was immunoSEQ multiplex PCR, while the TCRdb copy is restricted to in-frame clones and leaves out a portion. The sample shows fewer than 200,000 clones, roughly 80% of them seen only once. The sequenced sample was PBMCs. Every receptor here comes from a man between 40 and 49 years old in good health and CMV-seropositive. Each CDR3 is given with its conserved first and last residue. Each record gives: J gene, D gene, V gene, clone size, CDR3 protein, CDR3 DNA. D genes are given only for firm matches. Only part of the rows carry a size: once, few, many, or a class if the clone is expanded.

j_gene: TRBJ2-7
d_gene: .
v_gene: TRBV30
abundance: .
CDR3aa: CAWTPGSGYEQYF
CDR3nt: TGTGCCTGGACCCCCGGCTCAGGCTACGAGCAGTACTTC

j_gene: TRBJ2-1
d_gene: TRBD1
v_gene: TRBV28
abundance: .
CDR3aa: CASSTPGQGDNEQFF
CDR3nt: TGTGCCAGCAGTACCCCGGGACAGGGGGACAATGAGCAGTTCTTC

j_gene: TRBJ2-4
d_gene: .
v_gene: TRBV6-1
abundance: .
CDR3aa: CASSEHGGSLAKNIQYF
CDR3nt: TGTGCCAGCAGTGAACATGGTGGGAGCCTAGCCAAAAACATTCAGTACTTC

j_gene: TRBJ2-5
d_gene: .
v_gene: TRBV7-9
abundance: .
CDR3aa: CASSLDREGTQYF
CDR3nt: TGTGCCAGCAGCTTAGACAGGGAGGGGACCCAGTACTTC

j_gene: TRBJ2-1
d_gene: TRBD2
v_gene: TRBV5-1
abundance: .
CDR3aa: CASTPGRPENEQFF
CDR3nt: TGCGCCAGCACCCCCGGGAGGCCAGAGAATGAGCAGTTCTTC

j_gene: TRBJ1-1
d_gene: .
v_gene: TRBV5-1
abundance: .
CDR3aa: CASSQQTSSLYEAFF
CDR3nt: TGCGCCAGCAGCCAGCAGACATCAAGTCTGTATGAAGCTTTCTTT

j_gene: TRBJ1-2
d_gene: TRBD1
v_gene: TRBV11-2
abundance: .
CDR3aa: CASSGTGPYGYTF
CDR3nt: TGTGCCAGCAGCGGGACAGGGCCCTATGGCTACACCTTC

j_gene: TRBJ1-2
d_gene: TRBD1
v_gene: TRBV29-1
abundance: .
CDR3aa: CSVEPGPGQGLNGYTF
CDR3nt: TGCAGCGTTGAGCCCGGACCGGGACAGGGACTAAATGGCTACACCTTC

j_gene: TRBJ2-3
d_gene: TRBD1
v_gene: TRBV5-6
abundance: .
CDR3aa: CASSLGTWDRGTDTQYF
CDR3nt: TGTGCCAGCAGCTTGGGGACCTGGGACAGGGGCACAGATACGCAGTATTTT

j_gene: TRBJ1-6
d_gene: TRBD1
v_gene: TRBV6-1
abundance: few
CDR3aa: CASSELGGGSSPLHF
CDR3nt: TGTGCCAGCAGTGAATTAGGAGGGGGCAGTTCACCCCTCCACTTT

j_gene: TRBJ1-2
d_gene: TRBD1
v_gene: TRBV11-2
abundance: .
CDR3aa: CASSFGGTGVYYTF
CDR3nt: TGTGCCAGCAGCTTTGGAGGGACAGGGGTTTACTACACCTTC

j_gene: TRBJ2-2
d_gene: .
v_gene: TRBV2
abundance: .
CDR3aa: CASSAGLRTGELFF
CDR3nt: TGTGCCAGCAGTGCAGGGTTAAGGACCGGGGAGCTGTTTTTT

j_gene: TRBJ1-2
d_gene: TRBD1
v_gene: TRBV5-1
abundance: .
CDR3aa: CASSFDRDGYTF
CDR3nt: TGTGCCAGCAGCTTCGACAGGGATGGCTACACCTTC

j_gene: TRBJ1-5
d_gene: TRBD1
v_gene: TRBV6-1
abundance: .
CDR3aa: CASSEVAGGSNQPQHF
CDR3nt: TGTGCCAGCAGTGAAGTCGCAGGGGGCAGCAATCAGCCCCAGCATTTT

j_gene: TRBJ1-5
d_gene: TRBD1
v_gene: TRBV5-5
abundance: .
CDR3aa: CASSFRGVSNQPQHF
CDR3nt: TGTGCCAGCAGCTTCAGGGGGGTAAGCAATCAGCCCCAGCATTTT

j_gene: TRBJ2-1
d_gene: TRBD2
v_gene: TRBV6-1
abundance: few
CDR3aa: CASSERSGSFGNEQFF
CDR3nt: TGTGCCAGCAGTGAAAGGAGCGGGAGCTTCGGCAATGAGCAGTTCTTC

j_gene: TRBJ2-2
d_gene: .
v_gene: TRBV5-4
abundance: .
CDR3aa: CASSPEEVGELFF
CDR3nt: TGTGCCAGCAGCCCTGAGGAGGTCGGGGAGCTGTTTTTT

j_gene: TRBJ2-3
d_gene: TRBD2
v_gene: TRBV30
abundance: .
CDR3aa: CAWSPGTSGSGTDTQYF
CDR3nt: TGTGCCTGGAGTCCCGGGACTAGCGGGAGCGGGACAGATACGCAGTATTTT

j_gene: TRBJ2-3
d_gene: .
v_gene: TRBV5-1
abundance: .
CDR3aa: CASSLDSVTDTQYF
CDR3nt: TGCGCCAGCAGCTTGGACAGTGTAACAGATACGCAGTATTTT

j_gene: TRBJ2-2
d_gene: TRBD1
v_gene: TRBV11-3
abundance: .
CDR3aa: CASSPGQGDTGELFF
CDR3nt: TGTGCCAGCAGCCCGGGACAGGGGGACACCGGGGAGCTGTTTTTT

j_gene: TRBJ2-7
d_gene: TRBD1
v_gene: TRBV6-1
abundance: .
CDR3aa: CASRRTGGPYEQYF
CDR3nt: TGTGCCAGCAGGCGGACAGGGGGACCCTACGAGCAGTACTTC

j_gene: TRBJ2-1
d_gene: .
v_gene: TRBV14
abundance: .
CDR3aa: CASSQEAWQGSSYNEQFF
CDR3nt: TGTGCCAGCAGCCAAGAAGCTTGGCAGGGGAGCTCCTACAATGAGCAGTTCTTC

j_gene: TRBJ1-6
d_gene: .
v_gene: TRBV28
abundance: .
CDR3aa: CASSREVNSPLHF
CDR3nt: TGTGCCAGCAGCCGCGAAGTAAATTCACCCCTCCACTTT

j_gene: TRBJ2-5
d_gene: TRBD1
v_gene: TRBV30
abundance: .
CDR3aa: CAWSRQGPETQYF
CDR3nt: TGTGCCTGGAGTCGACAGGGTCCAGAGACCCAGTACTTC

j_gene: TRBJ1-1
d_gene: .
v_gene: TRBV15
abundance: .
CDR3aa: CATSARLLGFAEAFF
CDR3nt: TGTGCCACCAGCGCTCGCCTTCTAGGTTTCGCTGAAGCTTTCTTT

j_gene: TRBJ1-5
d_gene: .
v_gene: TRBV5-6
abundance: once
CDR3aa: CASSLALAVSNQPQHF
CDR3nt: TGTGCCAGCAGCTTGGCCCTGGCCGTTAGCAATCAGCCCCAGCATTTT

j_gene: TRBJ2-5
d_gene: .
v_gene: TRBV7-9
abundance: .
CDR3aa: CASSLRHIQETQYF
CDR3nt: TGTGCCAGCAGCCTCAGACATATCCAAGAGACCCAGTACTTC

j_gene: TRBJ1-5
d_gene: .
v_gene: TRBV7-6
abundance: .
CDR3aa: CASSLDRVQPQHF
CDR3nt: TGTGCCAGCAGCTTAGACAGGGTTCAGCCCCAGCATTTT

j_gene: TRBJ2-3
d_gene: TRBD1
v_gene: TRBV10-3
abundance: .
CDR3aa: CAIRGTGADASTDTQYF
CDR3nt: TGTGCCATCAGGGGGACAGGGGCCGATGCTAGCACAGATACGCAGTATTTT

j_gene: TRBJ1-6
d_gene: .
v_gene: TRBV6-5
abundance: .
CDR3aa: CASRASHLPLHF
CDR3nt: TGTGCCAGCAGGGCTTCTCATCTACCCCTCCACTTT

j_gene: TRBJ2-1
d_gene: TRBD1
v_gene: TRBV4-1
abundance: .
CDR3aa: CASSQDLGGLEQFF
CDR3nt: TGCGCCAGCAGCCAAGATCTAGGGGGCCTGGAGCAGTTCTTC

j_gene: TRBJ2-1
d_gene: TRBD2
v_gene: TRBV7-6
abundance: .
CDR3aa: CASSLASGNYNEQFF
CDR3nt: TGTGCCAGCAGCTTGGCTAGCGGGAACTACAATGAGCAGTTCTTC

j_gene: TRBJ2-1
d_gene: .
v_gene: TRBV7-9
abundance: few
CDR3aa: CASRGDSGTTTHEQFF
CDR3nt: TGTGCCAGCAGAGGGGACTCCGGGACGACGACTCATGAGCAGTTCTTC

j_gene: TRBJ2-5
d_gene: .
v_gene: TRBV11-3
abundance: .
CDR3aa: CASSLRGGEETQYF
CDR3nt: TGTGCCAGCAGCTTAAGGGGGGGGGAAGAGACCCAGTACTTC

j_gene: TRBJ2-1
d_gene: .
v_gene: TRBV5-1
abundance: .
CDR3aa: CASSLAWGVPPNEQFF
CDR3nt: TGCGCCAGCAGCTTGGCATGGGGGGTCCCTCCCAATGAGCAGTTCTTC

j_gene: TRBJ1-5
d_gene: .
v_gene: TRBV30
abundance: .
CDR3aa: CAWSISDQPQHF
CDR3nt: TGTGCCTGGAGTATCTCAGATCAGCCCCAGCATTTT

j_gene: TRBJ1-4
d_gene: .
v_gene: TRBV6-1
abundance: few
CDR3aa: CASNVRGNEKLFF
CDR3nt: TGTGCCAGCAATGTCAGGGGTAATGAAAAACTGTTTTTT

j_gene: TRBJ2-7
d_gene: TRBD2
v_gene: TRBV9
abundance: few
CDR3aa: CASSVEGGRSYEQYF
CDR3nt: TGTGCCAGCAGCGTAGAGGGCGGGAGGTCCTACGAGCAGTACTTC

j_gene: TRBJ2-2
d_gene: .
v_gene: TRBV7-3
abundance: .
CDR3aa: CASSLLEDTGELFF
CDR3nt: TGTGCCAGCAGCTTACTTGAGGACACCGGGGAGCTGTTTTTT

j_gene: TRBJ2-1
d_gene: TRBD2
v_gene: TRBV5-6
abundance: once
CDR3aa: CASSTSGTRGFYNEQFF
CDR3nt: TGTGCCAGCAGTACCTCCGGGACTAGGGGGTTCTACAATGAGCAGTTCTTC

j_gene: TRBJ1-5
d_gene: .
v_gene: TRBV9
abundance: .
CDR3aa: CASSVGQGLDQPQHF
CDR3nt: TGTGCCAGCAGCGTAGGCCAGGGCTTAGATCAGCCCCAGCATTTT

j_gene: TRBJ2-1
d_gene: TRBD2
v_gene: TRBV30
abundance: once
CDR3aa: CAWALRRELGNEQFF
CDR3nt: TGTGCCTGGGCTCTCCGGCGGGAGCTTGGCAATGAGCAGTTCTTC

j_gene: TRBJ1-5
d_gene: .
v_gene: TRBV7-6
abundance: .
CDR3aa: CATPPGEQPQHF
CDR3nt: TGTGCCACCCCCCCGGGGGAACAGCCCCAGCATTTT

j_gene: TRBJ1-1
d_gene: .
v_gene: TRBV2
abundance: .
CDR3aa: CASSKGREPFF
CDR3nt: TGTGCCAGCAGTAAAGGGAGGGAGCCTTTCTTT

j_gene: TRBJ2-7
d_gene: .
v_gene: TRBV11-2
abundance: .
CDR3aa: CASSKTGSYEQYF
CDR3nt: TGTGCCAGCAGCAAAACAGGCTCCTACGAGCAGTACTTC

j_gene: TRBJ1-2
d_gene: TRBD1
v_gene: TRBV28
abundance: .
CDR3aa: CASSLKQGYGGYTF
CDR3nt: TGTGCCAGCAGTTTAAAACAGGGGTATGGTGGCTACACCTTC

j_gene: TRBJ2-6
d_gene: TRBD1
v_gene: TRBV28
abundance: .
CDR3aa: CASSFNRGTSGANVLTF
CDR3nt: TGTGCCAGCAGTTTCAACAGGGGGACGTCTGGGGCCAACGTCCTGACTTTC

j_gene: TRBJ1-2
d_gene: .
v_gene: TRBV2
abundance: .
CDR3aa: CASIEVPGQLYGYTF
CDR3nt: TGTGCCAGCATTGAAGTACCGGGACAACTCTATGGCTACACCTTC

j_gene: TRBJ2-3
d_gene: .
v_gene: TRBV10-3
abundance: .
CDR3aa: CAISAGLISGTDTQYF
CDR3nt: TGTGCCATCAGCGCCGGGTTAATCTCCGGCACAGATACGCAGTATTTT

j_gene: TRBJ2-5
d_gene: TRBD2
v_gene: TRBV18
abundance: .
CDR3aa: CASSPSIGGGETQYF
CDR3nt: TGTGCCAGCTCACCCTCGATCGGGGGGGGAGAGACCCAGTACTTC

j_gene: TRBJ2-1
d_gene: TRBD2
v_gene: TRBV7-3
abundance: few
CDR3aa: CASSITSVRGNEQFF
CDR3nt: TGTGCCAGCAGCATCACTAGCGTACGGGGCAATGAGCAGTTCTTC

j_gene: TRBJ1-6
d_gene: TRBD1
v_gene: TRBV27
abundance: .
CDR3aa: CASSLSQTGAIHF
CDR3nt: TGTGCCAGCAGTTTATCGCAGACAGGGGCCATCCACTTT

j_gene: TRBJ1-1
d_gene: .
v_gene: TRBV27
abundance: .
CDR3aa: CASSSGHNTEAFF
CDR3nt: TGTGCCAGCAGTTCGGGACATAACACTGAAGCTTTCTTT

j_gene: TRBJ2-7
d_gene: TRBD2
v_gene: TRBV11-2
abundance: once
CDR3aa: CASSLVAGGPVYEQYF
CDR3nt: TGTGCCAGCAGCTTAGTTGCGGGAGGGCCCGTATACGAGCAGTACTTC

j_gene: TRBJ2-1
d_gene: .
v_gene: TRBV6-5
abundance: .
CDR3aa: CASSRQSSSYNEQFF
CDR3nt: TGTGCCAGCAGCCGACAGTCCAGCTCCTACAATGAGCAGTTCTTC

j_gene: TRBJ2-3
d_gene: .
v_gene: TRBV7-3
abundance: .
CDR3aa: CASSPQGITDTQYF
CDR3nt: TGTGCCAGCAGCCCACAGGGCATCACAGATACGCAGTATTTT

j_gene: TRBJ2-7
d_gene: .
v_gene: TRBV4-3
abundance: .
CDR3aa: CASSQVGTNYEQYF
CDR3nt: TGCGCCAGCAGCCAAGTGGGCACAAACTACGAGCAGTACTTC

j_gene: TRBJ2-3
d_gene: TRBD2
v_gene: TRBV11-2
abundance: .
CDR3aa: CASSLDGDYPTDTQYF
CDR3nt: TGTGCCAGCAGCTTAGATGGGGACTACCCCACAGATACGCAGTATTTT

j_gene: TRBJ2-2
d_gene: TRBD2
v_gene: TRBV10-3
abundance: .
CDR3aa: CAISAREVAGGPGNTGELFF
CDR3nt: TGTGCCATCAGTGCCCGCGAAGTAGCGGGAGGGCCGGGGAACACCGGGGAGCTGTTTTTT

j_gene: TRBJ2-1
d_gene: TRBD2
v_gene: TRBV9
abundance: few
CDR3aa: CASSLAGGGEQFF
CDR3nt: TGTGCCAGCAGCCTAGCGGGAGGTGGGGAGCAGTTCTTC